This T cell receptor (beta chain) is drawn from a study of blood T cell repertoires in COVID-19. Study information: PBMCs, B-cell-depleted T cells, or T cells provided the cDNA or gDNA that made up the material.

The protocol was immunoSEQ multiplex PCR, while the TCRdb copy is restricted to in-frame clones and leaves out a portion. The data contain more than 70,000 clones, 80% to 95% of them seen just once; the ten biggest clones take up 0.65% to 0.9%. The CDR3 consists of 13 residues. Germline V gene sequence: CDR1 SGHVS, CDR2 FQNEAQ. With 1 base removed from V and 7 bases from J, the gap between germline ends came to 10 bases. Sequencing was performed on peripheral blood. The gene calls are TRBV7-8 and TRBJ1-2; a possible D gene is TRBD1 (5 bases). The receptor was isolated from a woman at least 80 years old with acute or convalescent COVID-19. The CDR3 nucleotides read TGTGCCAGCAGCTTAGTAGGGGCTGGTGGCTACACCTTC. As protein: CASSLVGAGGYTF.